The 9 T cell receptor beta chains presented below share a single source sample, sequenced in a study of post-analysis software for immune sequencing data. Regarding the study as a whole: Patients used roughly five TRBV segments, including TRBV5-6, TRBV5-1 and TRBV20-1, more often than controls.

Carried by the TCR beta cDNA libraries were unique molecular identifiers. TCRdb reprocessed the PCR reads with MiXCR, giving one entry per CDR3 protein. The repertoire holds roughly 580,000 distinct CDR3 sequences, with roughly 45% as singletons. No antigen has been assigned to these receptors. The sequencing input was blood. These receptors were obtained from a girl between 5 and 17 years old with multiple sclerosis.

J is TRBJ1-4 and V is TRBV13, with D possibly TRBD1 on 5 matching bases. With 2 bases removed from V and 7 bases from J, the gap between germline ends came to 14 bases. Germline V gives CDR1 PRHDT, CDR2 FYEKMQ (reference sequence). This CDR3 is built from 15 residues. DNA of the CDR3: TGTGCCAGCAGCTTACGCCCCGGGGCCTCTGAAAAACTGTTTTTT. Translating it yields CASSLRPGASEKLFF. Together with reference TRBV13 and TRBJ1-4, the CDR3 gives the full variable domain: AAGVIQSPRHLIKEKRETATLKCYPIPRHDTVYWYQQGPGQDPQFLISFYEKMQSDKGSIPDRFSAQQFSDYHSELNMSSLELGDSALYFCASSLRPGASEKLFFGSGTQLSVL.

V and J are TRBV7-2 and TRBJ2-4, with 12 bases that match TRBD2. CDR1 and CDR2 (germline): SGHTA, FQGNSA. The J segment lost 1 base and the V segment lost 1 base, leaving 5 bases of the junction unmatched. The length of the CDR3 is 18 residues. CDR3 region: CASSLGLAGVWAKNIQYF. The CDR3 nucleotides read TGTGCCAGCAGCTTAGGACTAGCGGGAGTTTGGGCCAAAAACATTCAGTACTTC.

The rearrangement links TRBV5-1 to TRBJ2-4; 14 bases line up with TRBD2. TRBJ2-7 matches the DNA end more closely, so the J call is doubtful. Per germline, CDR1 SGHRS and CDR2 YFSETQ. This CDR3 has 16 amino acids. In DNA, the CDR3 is TGCGCCAGCAGCTTGGGACTAGCGGGGGGGCTCAACGAGCAGTACTTC. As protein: CASSLGLAGGLNEQYF.

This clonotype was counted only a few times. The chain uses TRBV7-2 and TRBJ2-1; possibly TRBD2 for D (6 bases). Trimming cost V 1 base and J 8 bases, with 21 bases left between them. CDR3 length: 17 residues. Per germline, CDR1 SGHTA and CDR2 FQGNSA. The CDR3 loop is CASSLDFLAMSIDEQFF. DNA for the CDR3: TGTGCCAGCAGCTTAGATTTCCTAGCGATGAGTATCGATGAGCAGTTCTTC.

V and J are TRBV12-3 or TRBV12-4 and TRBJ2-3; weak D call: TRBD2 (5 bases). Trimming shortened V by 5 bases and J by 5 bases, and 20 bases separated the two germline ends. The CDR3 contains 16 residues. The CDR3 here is CASSAIPSGSRDTQYF. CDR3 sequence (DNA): TGTGCCAGCAGTGCCATCCCCTCGGGATCAAGAGATACGCAGTATTTT.

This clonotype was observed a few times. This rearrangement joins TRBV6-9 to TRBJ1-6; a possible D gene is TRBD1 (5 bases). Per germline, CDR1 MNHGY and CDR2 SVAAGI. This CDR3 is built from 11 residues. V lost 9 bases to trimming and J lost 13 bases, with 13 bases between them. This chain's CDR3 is CARPRALPLHF. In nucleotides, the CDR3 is TGTGCCAGACCCAGGGCGCTGCCCCTCCACTTT.

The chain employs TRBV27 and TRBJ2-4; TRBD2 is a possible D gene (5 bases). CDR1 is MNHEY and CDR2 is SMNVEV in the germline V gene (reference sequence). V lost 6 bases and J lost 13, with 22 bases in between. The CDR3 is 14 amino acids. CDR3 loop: CASSPPRRAWEQYF. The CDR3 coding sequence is TGTGCCAGCAGCCCCCCTCGAAGGGCGTGGGAGCAGTACTTC.

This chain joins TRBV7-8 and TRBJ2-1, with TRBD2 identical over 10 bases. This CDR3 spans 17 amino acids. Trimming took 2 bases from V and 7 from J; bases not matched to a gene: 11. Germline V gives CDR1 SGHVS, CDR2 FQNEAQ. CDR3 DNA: TGTGCCAGCAGCTTAATGGAAGCGGGAGGGTCCGGAAATGAGCAGTTCTTC. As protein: CASSLMEAGGSGNEQFF.

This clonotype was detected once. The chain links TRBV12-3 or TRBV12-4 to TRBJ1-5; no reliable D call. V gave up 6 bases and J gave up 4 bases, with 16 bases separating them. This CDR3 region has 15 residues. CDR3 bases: TGTGCCAGCAGAATGGACCGCCTCGGGAATCAGCCCCAGCATTTT. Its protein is CASRMDRLGNQPQHF.